Given below is one T cell receptor (beta chain) in context. The antigen remains undetermined. Repertoires were generated with immunoSEQ multiplex PCR, while TCRdb's copy carries only in-frame clones and drops some. The sample shows tens of thousands of clones, roughly nine tenths of them seen only once. Trimming took 1 base from V and 0 from J; bases not matched to a gene: 2. The CDR3 loop spans 16 amino acids. From germline, CDR1 is LGHDT and CDR2 YNNKEL (reference sequence). The sample comes from a study of T cell responses to AZD1222 COVID-19 vaccine. Study outcomes and limitations: The study reported that nearly half of spike-specific TCRs target unmutated variant regions.

The sequenced sample was peripheral blood, obtained on day 0 of AZD1222 vaccination. This chain joins TRBV3-1 (or the pseudogene TRBV3-2) and TRBJ2-7; 11 bases fit TRBD2. The clonotype comes from an adult in good health. CDR3 in DNA: TGTGCCAGCAGCCAAGGACTAGCGGGGAACTCCTACGAGCAGTACTTC. Its translation is CASSQGLAGNSYEQYF.